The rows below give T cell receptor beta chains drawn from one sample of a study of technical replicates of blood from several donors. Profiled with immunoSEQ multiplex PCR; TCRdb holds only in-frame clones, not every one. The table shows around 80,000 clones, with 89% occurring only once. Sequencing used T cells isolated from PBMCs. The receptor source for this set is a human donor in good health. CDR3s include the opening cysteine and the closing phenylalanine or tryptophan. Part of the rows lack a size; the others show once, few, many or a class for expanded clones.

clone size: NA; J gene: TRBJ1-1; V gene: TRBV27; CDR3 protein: CASSLGRGATEAFF
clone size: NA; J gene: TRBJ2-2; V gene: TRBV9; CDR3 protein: CASSVGRVLYTGELFF
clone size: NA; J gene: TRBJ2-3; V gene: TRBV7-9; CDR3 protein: CASSSTTSGRVADTQYF
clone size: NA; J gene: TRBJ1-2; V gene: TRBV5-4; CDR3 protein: CASSRKGQGLNYGYTF
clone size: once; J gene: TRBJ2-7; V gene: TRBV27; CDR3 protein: CASTPTGTAYEQYF
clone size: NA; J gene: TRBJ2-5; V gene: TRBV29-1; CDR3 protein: CSVGLSGSETQYF
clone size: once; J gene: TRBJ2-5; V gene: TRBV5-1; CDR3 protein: CASNKRLADQETQYF
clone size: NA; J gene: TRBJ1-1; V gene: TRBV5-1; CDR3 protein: CASSVLRESTEAFF
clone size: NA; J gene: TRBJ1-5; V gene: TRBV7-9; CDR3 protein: CASSLGQLGNQPQHF
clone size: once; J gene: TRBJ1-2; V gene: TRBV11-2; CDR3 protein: CASSLGVGTGHYGYTF
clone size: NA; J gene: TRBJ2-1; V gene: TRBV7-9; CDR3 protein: CASSLGPGNEQFF
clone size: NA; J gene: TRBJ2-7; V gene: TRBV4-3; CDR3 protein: CASSYWSTRPFSYEQYF
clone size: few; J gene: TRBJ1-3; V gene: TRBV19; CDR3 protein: CASSTRQGRNTIYF
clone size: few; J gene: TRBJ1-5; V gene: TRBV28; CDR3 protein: CASSPDRGLSNQPQHF
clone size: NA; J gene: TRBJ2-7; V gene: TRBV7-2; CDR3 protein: CASSLAALAAEQYF
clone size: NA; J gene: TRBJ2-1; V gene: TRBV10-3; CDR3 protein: CAIGGAGEQFF
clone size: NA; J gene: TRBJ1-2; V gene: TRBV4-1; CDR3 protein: CASSQDIPGQFYGYTF
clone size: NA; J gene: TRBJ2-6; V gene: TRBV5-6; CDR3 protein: CASSFPLLSGANVLTF
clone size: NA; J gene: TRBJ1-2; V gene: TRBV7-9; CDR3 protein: CASSSGTGVVYGYTF
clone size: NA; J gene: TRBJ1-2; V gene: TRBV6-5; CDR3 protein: CASSPQGFNYGYTF
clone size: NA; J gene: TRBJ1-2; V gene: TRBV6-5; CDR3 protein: CASSYSYAGQGYTF
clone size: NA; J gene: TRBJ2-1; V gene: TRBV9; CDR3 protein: CASSVSSGSTNEQFF
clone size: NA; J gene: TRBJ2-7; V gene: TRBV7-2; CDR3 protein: CASSFSSTLHF
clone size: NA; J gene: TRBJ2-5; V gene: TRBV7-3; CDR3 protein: CASSLKQFETQYF
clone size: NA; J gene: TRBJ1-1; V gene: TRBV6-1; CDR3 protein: CASSDRGSPEAFF
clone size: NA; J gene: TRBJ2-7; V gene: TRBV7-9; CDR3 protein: CASSLGLPAVEQYF
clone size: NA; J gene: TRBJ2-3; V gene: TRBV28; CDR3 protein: CASNMLVARGGGTDTQYF
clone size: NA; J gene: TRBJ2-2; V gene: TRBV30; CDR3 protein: CAWTGGRGGGELFF
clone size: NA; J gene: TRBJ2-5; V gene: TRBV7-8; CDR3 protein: CATSGLAGQETQYF
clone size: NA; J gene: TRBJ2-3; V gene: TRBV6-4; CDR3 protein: CASSLGQGADTQYF
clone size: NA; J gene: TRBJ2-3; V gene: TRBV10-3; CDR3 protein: CAISGAGDADTQYF
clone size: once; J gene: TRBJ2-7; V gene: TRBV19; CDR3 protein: CASSVTGTKYEQYF
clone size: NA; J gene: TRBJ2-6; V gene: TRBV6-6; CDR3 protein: CASSYRGTGANVLTF
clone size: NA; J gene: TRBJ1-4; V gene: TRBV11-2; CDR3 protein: CASSLELGNEKLFF
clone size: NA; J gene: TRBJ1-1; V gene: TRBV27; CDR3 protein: CASSLTAGNIITEAFF
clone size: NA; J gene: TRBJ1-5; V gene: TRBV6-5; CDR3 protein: CASNRQPQHF
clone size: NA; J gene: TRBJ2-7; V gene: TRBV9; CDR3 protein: CASSPGASGANYEQYF
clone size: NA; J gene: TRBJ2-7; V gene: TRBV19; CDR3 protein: CASSIIPGQGRYEQYF
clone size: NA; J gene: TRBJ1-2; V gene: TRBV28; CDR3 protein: CASNPDVGGGYGYTF
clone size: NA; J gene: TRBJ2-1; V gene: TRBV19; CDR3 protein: CASTARGTSGRYEQFF
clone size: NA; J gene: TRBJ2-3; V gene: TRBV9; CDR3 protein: CASSVEKRERTDTQYF